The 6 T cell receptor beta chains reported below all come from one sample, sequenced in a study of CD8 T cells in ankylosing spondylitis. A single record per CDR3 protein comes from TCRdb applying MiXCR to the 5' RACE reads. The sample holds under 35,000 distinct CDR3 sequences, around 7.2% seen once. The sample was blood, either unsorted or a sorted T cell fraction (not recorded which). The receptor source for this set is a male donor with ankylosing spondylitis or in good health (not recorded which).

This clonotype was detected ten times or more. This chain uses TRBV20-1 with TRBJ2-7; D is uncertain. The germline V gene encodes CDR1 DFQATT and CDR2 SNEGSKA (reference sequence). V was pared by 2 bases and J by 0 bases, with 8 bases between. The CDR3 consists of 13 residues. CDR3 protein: CSARKVISYEQYF. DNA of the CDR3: TGCAGTGCTAGAAAAGTCATCTCCTACGAGCAGTACTTC.

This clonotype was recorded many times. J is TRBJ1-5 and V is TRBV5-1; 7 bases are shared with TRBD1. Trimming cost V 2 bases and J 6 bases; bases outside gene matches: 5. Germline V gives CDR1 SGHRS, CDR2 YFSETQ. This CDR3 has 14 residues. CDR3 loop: CASSFEGAGQPQHF. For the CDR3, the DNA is TGCGCCAGCAGCTTTGAGGGGGCAGGTCAGCCCCAGCATTTT.

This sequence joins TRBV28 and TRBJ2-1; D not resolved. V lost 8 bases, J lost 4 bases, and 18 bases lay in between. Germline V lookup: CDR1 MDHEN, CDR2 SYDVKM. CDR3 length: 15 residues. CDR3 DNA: TGTGCCAGCGGGCGGCCGGCAGTTTTTTACAATGAGCAGTTCTTC. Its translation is CASGRPAVFYNEQFF.

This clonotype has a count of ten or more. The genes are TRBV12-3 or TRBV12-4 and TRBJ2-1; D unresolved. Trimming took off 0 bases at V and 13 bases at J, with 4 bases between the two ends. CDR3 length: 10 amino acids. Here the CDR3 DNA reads TGTGCCAGCAGTTTAGCTCGTCAGTTCTTC. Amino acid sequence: CASSLARQFF.

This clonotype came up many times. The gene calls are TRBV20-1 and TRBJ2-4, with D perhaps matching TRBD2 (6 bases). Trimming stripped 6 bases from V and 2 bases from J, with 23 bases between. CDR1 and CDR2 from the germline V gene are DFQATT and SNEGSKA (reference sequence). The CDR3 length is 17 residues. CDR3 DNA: TGCAGTGCCCCGGGGCCCCCCGGGAGTGGAACCAAAAACATTCAGTACTTC. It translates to CSAPGPPGSGTKNIQYF.

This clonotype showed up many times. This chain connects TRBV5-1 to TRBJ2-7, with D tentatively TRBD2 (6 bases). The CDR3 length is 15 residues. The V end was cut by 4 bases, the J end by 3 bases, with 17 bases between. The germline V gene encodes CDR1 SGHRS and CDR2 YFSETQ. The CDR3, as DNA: TGCGCCAGCAGCCTCATGAGCGGCGGGAACTACGAGCAGTACTTC. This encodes CASSLMSGGNYEQYF.